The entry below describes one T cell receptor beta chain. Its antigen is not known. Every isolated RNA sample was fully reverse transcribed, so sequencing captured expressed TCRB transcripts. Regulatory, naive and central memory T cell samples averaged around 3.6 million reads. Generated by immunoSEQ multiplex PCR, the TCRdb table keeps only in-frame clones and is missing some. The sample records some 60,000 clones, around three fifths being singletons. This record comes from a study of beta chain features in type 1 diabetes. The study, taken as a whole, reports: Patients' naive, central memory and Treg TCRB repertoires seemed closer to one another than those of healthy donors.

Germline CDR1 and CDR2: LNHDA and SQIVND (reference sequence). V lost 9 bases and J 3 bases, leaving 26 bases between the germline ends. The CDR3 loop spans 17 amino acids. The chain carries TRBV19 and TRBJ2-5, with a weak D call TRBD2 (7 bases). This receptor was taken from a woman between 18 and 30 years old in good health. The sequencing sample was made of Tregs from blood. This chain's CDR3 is CASKPGSRGATEETQYF. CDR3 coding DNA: TGTGCCAGCAAACCCGGGTCCCGGGGGGCCACCGAAGAGACCCAGTACTTC.